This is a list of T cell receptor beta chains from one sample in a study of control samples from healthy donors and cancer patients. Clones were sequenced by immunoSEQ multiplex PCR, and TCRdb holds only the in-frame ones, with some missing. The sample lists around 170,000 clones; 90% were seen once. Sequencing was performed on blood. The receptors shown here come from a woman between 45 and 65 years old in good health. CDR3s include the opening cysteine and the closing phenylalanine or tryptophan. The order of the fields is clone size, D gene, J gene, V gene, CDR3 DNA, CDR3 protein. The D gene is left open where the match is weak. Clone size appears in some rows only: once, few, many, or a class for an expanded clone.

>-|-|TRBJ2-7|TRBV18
TGTGCCAGCTCGCCAGGGAACCCCTCCCCCGAGCAGTACTTC
CASSPGNPSPEQYF
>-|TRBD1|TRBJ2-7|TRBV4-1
TGCGCCAGCAGCCAAGAAAGACAGGGCGGAACCTACGAGCAGTACTTC
CASSQERQGGTYEQYF
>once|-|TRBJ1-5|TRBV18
TGTGCCAGCTCACACGGCCAGAACAATCAGCCCCAGCATTTT
CASSHGQNNQPQHF
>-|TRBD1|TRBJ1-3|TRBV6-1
TGTGCCAGCAGTGAACTTGGGACAGGGACCGGAAACACCATATATTTT
CASSELGTGTGNTIYF
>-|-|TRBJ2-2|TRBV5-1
TGCGCCAGCAGCTTGGTTCAGGGGGGCACCGGGGAGCTGTTTTTT
CASSLVQGGTGELFF
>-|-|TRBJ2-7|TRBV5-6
TGTGCCAGCAGCTTGCCTGGACAGCGGGGAACCTACGAGCAGTACTTC
CASSLPGQRGTYEQYF
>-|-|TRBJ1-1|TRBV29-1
TGCAGCGTTGAGAAGTTGTTACAGAACACTGAAGCTTTCTTT
CSVEKLLQNTEAFF
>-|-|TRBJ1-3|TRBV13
TGTGCCAGCAGCTTAGGGGACAGCCAAAACACCATATATTTT
CASSLGDSQNTIYF
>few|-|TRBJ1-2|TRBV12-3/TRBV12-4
TGTGCCAGCAGTCAAACCGGTTTCGGCTACACCTTC
CASSQTGFGYTF
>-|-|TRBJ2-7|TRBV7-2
TGTGCCAGCAGCGCGCTCGACGAGCAGTACTTC
CASSALDEQYF
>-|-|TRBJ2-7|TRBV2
TGTGCCAGCAGGGACCCGGGCCCGGGGCAACTCGAGCAGTACTTC
CASRDPGPGQLEQYF
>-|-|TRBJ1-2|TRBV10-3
TGTGCCATCTTGAGTTCAACAGGGACCTCACTCTTC
CAILSSTGTSLF
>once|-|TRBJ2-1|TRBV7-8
TGTGCCACAAAGCTTAGAGGGCTAGCCGCCAACAATGAGCAGTTCTTC
CATKLRGLAANNEQFF
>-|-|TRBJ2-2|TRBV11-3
TGTGCCAGTCAGACAAGATCGAACACCGGGGAGCTGTTTTTT
CASQTRSNTGELFF
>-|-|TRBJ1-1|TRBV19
TGTGCCAGTAGTTCCCGACAGGACACTGAAGCTTTCTTT
CASSSRQDTEAFF
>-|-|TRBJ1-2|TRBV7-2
TGTGCCAGCAGCTCCCGATCTAGCCCGCGAAGCTATGGCTACACCTTC
CASSSRSSPRSYGYTF
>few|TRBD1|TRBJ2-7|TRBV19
TGTGCCAGTAGTGGCCAGGGACAGAATTCCTACGAGCAGTACTTC
CASSGQGQNSYEQYF
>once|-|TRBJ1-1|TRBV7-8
TGTGCCAGCAGCCCCATCCGGGTATTTGCCACTGAAGCTTTCTTT
CASSPIRVFATEAFF
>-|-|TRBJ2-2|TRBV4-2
TGTGCCAGCAGCCCCCCTAGAAGGAACACCGGGGAGCTGTTTTTT
CASSPPRRNTGELFF
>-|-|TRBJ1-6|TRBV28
TGTGCCAGCAGTTTAGAAGGGTCCGGTTCACCCCTCCACTTT
CASSLEGSGSPLHF
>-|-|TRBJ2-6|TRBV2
TGTGCCAGCGTGGGGGCCAGGGGGGGACCTTCTGGGGCCAACGTCCTGACTTTC
CASVGARGGPSGANVLTF
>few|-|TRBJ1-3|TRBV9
TGTGCCAGCAGCGTAGAGGCCAGGAGCTCTGGAAACACCATATATTTT
CASSVEARSSGNTIYF
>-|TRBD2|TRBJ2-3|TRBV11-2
TGTGCCAGCAGCTTAGGTCGGGAGGGCGGGGGGCATAGAGATACGCAGTATTTT
CASSLGREGGGHRDTQYF
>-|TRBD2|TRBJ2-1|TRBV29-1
TGCAGCGTTGAACCTAGCGGGAAGAATGAGCAGTTCTTC
CSVEPSGKNEQFF
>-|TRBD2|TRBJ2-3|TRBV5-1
TGCGCCAGCAGCTTAGGCGGGAGGGCCCTCGATACGCAGTATTTT
CASSLGGRALDTQYF
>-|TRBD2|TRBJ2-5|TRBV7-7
TGTGCCAGCAGCCTAGGGACTAGCGGGGGCCAAGAGACCCAGTACTTC
CASSLGTSGGQETQYF
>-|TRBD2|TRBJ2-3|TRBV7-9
TGTGCCAGCAGCTTAAGGGACAAGCGGGGGGAAGATACGCAGTATTTT
CASSLRDKRGEDTQYF
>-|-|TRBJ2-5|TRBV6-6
TGTGCCAGCAGTTACGGAACGGAAGCAGGAGAGACCCAGTACTTC
CASSYGTEAGETQYF
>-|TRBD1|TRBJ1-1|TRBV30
TGTGCCTGGAGTTATACAGGGACAGGGAGGACTGAAGCTTTCTTT
CAWSYTGTGRTEAFF
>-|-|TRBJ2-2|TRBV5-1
TGCGCCAGCAGCTTGGGGGCGATGCCGGACACCGGGGAGCTGTTTTTT
CASSLGAMPDTGELFF
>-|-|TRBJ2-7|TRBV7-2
TGTGCCAGCAGCCGCCCGTCGGGTGAGCAGTACTTC
CASSRPSGEQYF
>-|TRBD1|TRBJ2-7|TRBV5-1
TGCGCCAGCAGCTTGGCTGGCAGGGGGTACGAGCAGTACTTC
CASSLAGRGYEQYF
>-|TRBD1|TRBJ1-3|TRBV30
TGTGCCTGGACTACAGGGGCTGGAAACACCATATATTTT
CAWTTGAGNTIYF
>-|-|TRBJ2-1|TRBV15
TGTGCCACCAGCAGAGATGGTCGGGACAATGAGCAGTTCTTC
CATSRDGRDNEQFF
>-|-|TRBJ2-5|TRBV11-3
TGTGCCAGCAGCCAGAGCCAGGCCCAAGAGACCCAGTACTTC
CASSQSQAQETQYF
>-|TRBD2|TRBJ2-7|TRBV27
TGTGCCAGCAGTTTTGGGACCGTCGGGGGGGTTACCTACGAGCAGTACTTC
CASSFGTVGGVTYEQYF
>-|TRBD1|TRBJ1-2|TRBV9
TGTGCCAGCAGCGTAGCTTGGCAGGGGGCCGATTATGGCTACACCTTC
CASSVAWQGADYGYTF
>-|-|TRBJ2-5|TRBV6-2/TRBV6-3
TGTGCCAGCAGTTTCTGGACGGATCAAGCCCAGTACTTC
CASSFWTDQAQYF
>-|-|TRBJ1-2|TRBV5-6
TGTGCCAGCAGCTTGGGACATAACTATGGCTACACCTTC
CASSLGHNYGYTF
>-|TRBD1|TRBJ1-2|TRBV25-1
TGTGCCAGCAGCCCCCTGGGGCAGGGGGAGGGCTATGGCTACACCTTC
CASSPLGQGEGYGYTF
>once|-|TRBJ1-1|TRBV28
TGTGCCAGCAGTCATCCGCGAGCTGAAGCTTTCTTT
CASSHPRAEAFF
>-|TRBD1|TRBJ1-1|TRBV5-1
TGCGCCAGCAGCTTGGGGGACAGGGGACCCCATGGCTTT
CASSLGDRGPHGF
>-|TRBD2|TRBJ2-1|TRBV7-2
TGTGCCAGCAGCTTATTCAGCGGGGGGGCCTATGAGCAGTTCTTC
CASSLFSGGAYEQFF
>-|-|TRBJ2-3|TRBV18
TGTGCCAGCTCACCGACCGTTAGCACAGATACGCAGTATTTT
CASSPTVSTDTQYF
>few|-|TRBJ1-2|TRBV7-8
TGTGCCAGCAGCTTACGGTGGGACGTAAACTATGGCTACACCTTC
CASSLRWDVNYGYTF
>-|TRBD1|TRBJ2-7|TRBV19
TGTGCCAGTTCCGGGGTCCGGGACAGGGGCTTCTACGAGCAGTACTTC
CASSGVRDRGFYEQYF
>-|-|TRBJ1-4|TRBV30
TGTGCCTGGAGATCAGCAGGCGCTGAAAAACTGTTTTTT
CAWRSAGAEKLFF
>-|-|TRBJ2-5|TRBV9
TGTGCCAGCAGCGTAGGAACCATCAAGGAGACCCAGTACTTC
CASSVGTIKETQYF
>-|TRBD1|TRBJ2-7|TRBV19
TGTGCCAGTAGTCGGGACAGGTCCTACGAGCAGTACTTC
CASSRDRSYEQYF
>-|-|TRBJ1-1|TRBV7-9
TGTGCCAGCAGCCTTGCAGGGAACACTGAAGCTTTCTTT
CASSLAGNTEAFF